This T cell receptor beta chain appears in the sequencing data of a study of regulatory T cells in long-lasting Graves disease. Trimming shortened V by 5 bases and J by 14 bases, and 15 bases separated the two germline ends. Germline V gene lookup returns CDR1 MDHEN and CDR2 SYDVKM. The CDR3 is made up of 11 amino acids. This clonotype was detected ten times or more. Specified time point: newly diagnosed GD, antithyroid drugs for less than 3 months. PBMC RNA served as the TCR library source. Arm-PCR of CDR3 regions and iRepertoire HTBI primers were the basis on which TCR beta libraries were built. TCRdb analysed the multiplex PCR reads with MiXCR anew, one entry per CDR3 protein. The data hold under 300,000 distinct CDR3 sequences, with approximately 16% observed a single time.

V usage is TRBV28 and J usage is TRBJ1-2, with D possibly matching TRBD1 (5 bases). The sequence derives from a female donor with Graves disease. The sequencing used peripheral blood mononuclear cells (PBMCs), collected at new diagnosis, from a patient treated with antithyroid drugs. The CDR3 loop reads CASSEPQGRTF. CDR3 DNA: TGTGCCAGCAGTGAGCCCCAGGGAAGGACCTTC.